Each of the 25 T cell receptor beta chains below was sequenced from the same sample in a study of shared clonotypes between healthy human individuals (dated by TCRdb to about 2020). CD8 naive samples were CD45RO-negative cells positively selected for CCR7, giving a CD45RA+CCR7+ population that excluded TemRA cells. The library was generated by the immunoSEQ multiplex PCR assay. The source is immuneACCESS, and TCRdb retained only in-frame sequences with V and J called. Part of the clones is not carried over; for the studies checked, unresolved V genes explain less than half of this, and the remainder is unexplained. The sample records about 700,000 clones, under 95% of which are singletons. The top ten clones comprise 24% of the sample. Sequences were obtained from naive CD8+ T cells sorted from blood. Read against the paper, the sample's cell subset or site label means: CD45RA+CCR7+. These receptors all stem from a man aged 30-40 years in good health.

V usage is TRBV11-2 and J usage is TRBJ2-3, with TRBD2 as a possible D gene (6 bases). Between the trimmed V and J ends, which lost 6 bases and 5 bases, there was a span of 12 bases. From germline, CDR1 is SGHAT and CDR2 FQNNGV. The CDR3 contains 13 residues. Here the CDR3 reads CASRRIGGDTQYF. The CDR3 nucleotides read TGTGCCAGCAGGCGTATCGGGGGAGATACGCAGTATTTT.

This chain joins TRBV29-1 and TRBJ1-2; possible D gene TRBD1, 6 bases. Germline loops: CDR1 SQVTM, CDR2 ANQGSEA. Trimming left V 3 bases short and J 4 bases short, with 15 bases between. The CDR3 sequence is 14 residues long. In DNA form, the CDR3 reads TGCAGCGTTGACGGGGGGCGGTTTCTCTATGGCTACACCTTC. Translated, it gives CSVDGGRFLYGYTF.

V usage is TRBV15 and J usage is TRBJ2-1; no clear D gene. V was shortened by 3 bases and J by 8 bases, with 8 bases between the two germline ends. CDR3 length: 12 amino acids. Germline CDR1 LNHNV, CDR2 YYDKDF (reference sequence). The CDR3 spells CATSSPNDEQFF. The CDR3 nucleotides are TGTGCCACCAGCAGCCCAAACGATGAGCAGTTCTTC. Combining the CDR3 with reference TRBV15 and TRBJ2-1 gives the whole variable domain DAMVIQNPRYQVTQFGKPVTLSCSQTLNHNVMYWYQQKSSQAPKLLFHYYDKDFNNEADTPDNFQSRRPNTSFCFLDIRSPGLGDTAMYLCATSSPNDEQFFGPGTRLTVL.

The CDR3 spells CASSGRVGDSTDTQYF. The CDR3 DNA reads as TGTGCCAGCAGCGGGAGGGTGGGAGACAGCACAGATACGCAGTATTTT. This sequence joins TRBV9 and TRBJ2-3, with a tentative D call TRBD2 (6 bases). Trimming cost V 3 bases and J 0 bases, with 14 bases left between them. This CDR3 is built from 16 residues. Germline CDR1 SGDLS, CDR2 YYNGEE.

The rearrangement uses TRBV19 and TRBJ2-3, with D tentatively TRBD1 (6 bases). CDR3 length: 15 amino acids. Germline assignment: CDR1 LNHDA and CDR2 SQIVND (reference sequence). The V and J ends lost 7 bases and 0 bases respectively, with 14 bases between them. The CDR3 coding sequence is TGTGCCAGTAATCTCGGGACATTTAGCACAGATACGCAGTATTTT. It encodes CASNLGTFSTDTQYF. Together with reference TRBV19 and TRBJ2-3, the CDR3 gives the full variable domain: DGGITQSPKYLFRKEGQNVTLSCEQNLNHDAMYWYRQDPGQGLRLIYYSQIVNDFQKGDIAEGYSVSREKKESFPLTVTSAQKNPTAFYLCASNLGTFSTDTQYFGPGTRLTVL.

J is TRBJ1-2 and V is TRBV9, with D perhaps TRBD1 (5 bases). In germline, CDR1 is SGDLS, CDR2 YYNGEE. The V gene lost 0 bases and the J gene lost 3 bases, with 15 bases spanning the gap. The CDR3 covers 16 residues. CDR3 coding DNA: TGTGCCAGCAGCGTAGAAGGTCACGGGGGTGACTATGGCTACACCTTC. Translated, it gives CASSVEGHGGDYGYTF.

The chain couples TRBV6-1 to TRBJ1-1, with no clear D. V lost 2 bases, J lost 1 base, and 8 bases lay in between. This CDR3 has 14 residues. Germline CDR1 reads MNHNS; CDR2 reads SASEGT. The CDR3 region has the DNA TGTGCCAGCAGTGAACTACAGTGGAACACTGAAGCTTTCTTT. As protein: CASSELQWNTEAFF.

The chain couples TRBV15 to TRBJ2-1; D not certain. Trimming removed 0 bases from V and 7 bases from J, with 10 bases in between. The germline gives CDR1 LNHNV, CDR2 YYDKDF (reference sequence). The CDR3 is made up of 14 amino acids. CDR3 bases: TGTGCCACCAGCAGAGATCTTTTCAGGAATGAGCAGTTCTTC. Residues: CATSRDLFRNEQFF.

Comment on this clone: The sample has other DNA sequences that encode this CDR3 too. This rearrangement joins TRBV15 to TRBJ2-1; D is perhaps TRBD1 or TRBD2 (5 bases each). Germline CDR1 and CDR2: LNHNV and YYDKDF (reference sequence). Trimming removed 2 bases from V and 8 bases from J, with 10 bases in between. The CDR3 runs to 13 residues. CDR3 sequence (DNA): TGTGCCACCAGCAGACCGGGGCCGGATGAGCAGTTCTTC. This gives the protein CATSRPGPDEQFF.

The chain uses TRBV5-1 and TRBJ2-7; D possibly corresponds to TRBD2 (6 bases). This CDR3 contains 16 residues. Germline loops: CDR1 SGHRS, CDR2 YFSETQ. V lost 0 bases and J 2 bases, leaving 15 bases between the germline ends. CDR3 in amino acids: CASSLEVGGAAYEQYF. In DNA form, the CDR3 reads TGCGCCAGCAGCTTGGAAGTTGGCGGGGCCGCCTACGAGCAGTACTTC. Full variable domain (rest looked up from reference TRBV5-1 and TRBJ2-7): KAGVTQTPRYLIKTRGQQVTLSCSPISGHRSVSWYQQTPGQGLQFLFEYFSETQRNKGNFPGRFSGRQFSNSRSEMNVSTLELGDSALYLCASSLEVGGAAYEQYFGPGTRLTVT.

J is TRBJ1-1 and V is TRBV5-3; 7 bases line up with TRBD1. TRBV5-3 is known as an ORF, though its function is uncertain. There are 16 residues in the CDR3. J lost 5 bases, V lost 3 bases, and 13 bases had no gene match. The CDR3 loop is CARSSDRTGIRTEAFF. In nucleotides, the CDR3 is TGTGCCAGAAGCTCGGATCGGACAGGCATTAGAACTGAAGCTTTCTTT.

The chain carries TRBV9 and TRBJ2-1, with unresolved D. Trimming pared 0 bases from V and 5 bases from J, leaving 12 bases between. The germline V gene encodes CDR1 SGDLS and CDR2 YYNGEE. This CDR3 has 15 residues. In nucleotides, the CDR3 is TGTGCCAGCAGCGTAGAAGGTTTGGCCCACAATGAGCAGTTCTTC. This gives the protein CASSVEGLAHNEQFF. Supplemented by reference TRBV9 and TRBJ2-1, the full variable domain reads DSGVTQTPKHLITATGQRVTLRCSPRSGDLSVYWYQQSLDQGLQFLIQYYNGEERAKGNILERFSAQQFPDLHSELNLSSLELGDSALYFCASSVEGLAHNEQFFGPGTRLTVL.

The chain has TRBV2 and TRBJ2-7, with D perhaps given as TRBD1 or TRBD2 (6 bases each). The CDR3 spans 13 residues. V was clipped by 8 bases and J by 2 bases, with 13 bases between them. CDR1 is SNHLY, CDR2 FYNNEI, per germline. CDR3 protein: CASLRGRAYEQYF. The CDR3 DNA follows: TGTGCCAGCTTACGGGGGCGGGCCTACGAGCAGTACTTC. Supplemented by reference TRBV2 and TRBJ2-7, the full variable domain reads EPEVTQTPSHQVTQMGQEVILRCVPISNHLYFYWYRQILGQKVEFLVSFYNNEISEKSEIFDDQFSVERPDGSNFTLKIRSTKLEDSAMYFCASLRGRAYEQYFGPGTRLTVT.

V and J are TRBV7-9 and TRBJ2-7, with D possibly being TRBD1 (6 bases). The length of the CDR3 is 15 residues. The ends were cut back, 5 bases at V and 5 bases at J, with 19 bases in the middle. Germline V gives CDR1 SEHNR, CDR2 FQNEAQ (reference sequence). The DNA for the CDR3 is TGTGCCAGCAGCCTAAAACAGGGTCACTGGGACGAGCAGTACTTC. This sequence encodes CASSLKQGHWDEQYF.

On this clone: The junction departs from germline at one end; a sequencing error may be responsible. V and J are TRBV27 and TRBJ2-1; D might be TRBD2 (5 bases). The CDR3 contains 15 residues. Germline CDR1 MNHEY, CDR2 SMNVEV (reference sequence). CDR3 protein: CASSLGSGSFNEQFF. The CDR3 coding sequence is TGTGCCAGCAGTTTAGGGAGTGGGTCCTTCAATGAGCAGTTCTTC.

This rearrangement joins TRBV16 to TRBJ2-3, with 13 bases lining up with TRBD2. Looked up from germline, CDR1 is KGHSY and CDR2 is FQNENV. The CDR3 is 18 amino acids. V shed 0 bases, J shed 2 bases, and the junction held 5 bases outside the gene matches. The CDR3: CASSQSLGTSGITDTQYF. The CDR3 DNA follows: TGTGCCAGCAGCCAATCGTTAGGGACTAGCGGGATCACAGATACGCAGTATTTT.

The chain combines TRBV28 with TRBJ2-7; 9 bases map to TRBD2. CDR3 size: 16 residues. Germline lookup yields CDR1 MDHEN and CDR2 SYDVKM. Unmatched junction bases numbered 17, after V lost 11 bases and J lost 3 bases. The CDR3 is CAPSAELAGESYEQYF. In DNA form, the CDR3 reads TGTGCCCCTAGTGCGGAGTTAGCGGGAGAAAGCTACGAGCAGTACTTC.

The chain recombines TRBV10-3 with TRBJ1-4; 7 positions agree with TRBD1. Trimming at V came to 6 bases and at J to 6 bases, leaving 10 bases not matched to a gene. Germline V gene lookup returns CDR1 ENHRY and CDR2 SYGVKD. The length of the CDR3 is 15 residues. CDR3 protein: CAISPEQGFDEKLFF. The CDR3 nucleotides read TGTGCCATCAGCCCAGAACAGGGGTTCGATGAAAAACTGTTTTTT.

The rearrangement uses TRBV5-1 and TRBJ1-5, with D maybe TRBD1 (5 bases). Germline V gene sequence: CDR1 SGHRS, CDR2 YFSETQ. The CDR3 has 14 residues. Trimming left V 4 bases short and J 7 bases short, with 15 bases between. Written as DNA, the CDR3 is TGCGCCAGCAGCCTACGGGGGTCGGGACAGCCCCAGCATTTT. As protein: CASSLRGSGQPQHF.

The rearrangement joins TRBV30 to TRBJ2-7, with D tentatively TRBD2 (6 bases). CDR3 length equals 13 residues. Deletions cut 4 bases from V and 0 bases from J, with 10 bases between. Germline CDR1 reads GTSNPN; CDR2 reads SVGIG (reference sequence). The CDR3 loop is CAWTRLDSYEQYF. CDR3 DNA: TGTGCCTGGACGCGACTAGACTCCTACGAGCAGTACTTC.

The J gene is TRBJ2-5, the V gene TRBV6-1, with TRBD1 identical over 8 bases. The germline V gene has CDR1 MNHNS and CDR2 SASEGT. The CDR3 has 15 residues. V was clipped by 4 bases and J by 4 bases; unmatched bases: 8. The DNA for the CDR3 is TGTGCCAGCAGTGCAGGTTGGACAGGGCGAGAGACCCAGTACTTC. Amino acids: CASSAGWTGRETQYF.

V gene TRBV7-9 combines with J gene TRBJ1-2; D gene ambiguous. The CDR3 has 11 amino acids. Looked up from germline, CDR1 is SEHNR and CDR2 is FQNEAQ (reference sequence). Between the trimmed V and J ends, which lost 7 bases and 8 bases, there was a span of 11 bases. CDR3 coding DNA: TGTGCCAGCACCCCCGGCGGGGGCTACACCTTC. Its protein product is CASTPGGGYTF.

This clone was found once. V is TRBV29-1 and J is TRBJ2-5; possible D gene TRBD2, 5 bases. The V gene lost 6 bases and the J gene lost 1 base, with 9 bases spanning the gap. The V gene's germline CDR1 is SQVTM and CDR2 ANQGSEA. This CDR3 spans 12 amino acids. The CDR3 coding sequence is TGCAGCGTACTAAGCGGCCAAGAGACCCAGTACTTC. This gives the protein CSVLSGQETQYF.

The gene calls are TRBV5-8 and TRBJ2-7; D remains ambiguous. This CDR3 spans 14 amino acids. Looked up from germline, CDR1 is SGHTS and CDR2 is YDEGEE. The V gene lost 0 bases and the J gene lost 6 bases, with 13 bases spanning the gap. As DNA, the CDR3 is TGTGCCAGCAGCTTGGGACCGTCATTTAGCGAGCAGTACTTC. This codes for CASSLGPSFSEQYF.

The chain has TRBV6-1 and TRBJ2-7; 10 bases align to TRBD2. Germline-derived CDR1 and CDR2 are MNHNS and SASEGT. This CDR3 region has 13 residues. V lost 6 bases, J lost 5 bases, and 4 bases stayed unmatched. The chain's CDR3 is CASSRTSGNEQYF. DNA of the CDR3: TGTGCCAGCAGCCGGACTAGCGGAAACGAGCAGTACTTC.